The clone carrying this T cell receptor (beta chain) was counted a few times. As yet, its antigen is unknown. The assay that was used to sequence DNA from cultured CD4+ T cells was the Oncomine TCR Beta short-read assay. Genomic DNA was isolated from cultured CD4+ T cells. MiXCR was run by TCRdb on the PCR reads, yielding one entry per CDR3 protein. Among over 13,000 distinct CDR3 sequences, about half were seen once, and the ten largest hold roughly 13%. The data are from a study of vaccination and CD4 T cells after COVID-19. Looking at the study overall: Six men and four women formed the convalescents, two being Hispanic. From HCoV-229E, HCoV-OC43, HCoV-NL63 and SARS-CoV-2, overlapping spike peptides were used to stimulate the cells.

Germline-derived CDR1 and CDR2 are LNHDA and SQIVND (reference sequence). V was trimmed by 2 bases and J by 7 bases, leaving 12 bases between them. This CDR3 comprises 14 residues. As to treatment: approximately 9-day PBMC culture with coronavirus spike peptide pools or control peptides (ViraFEST assay). General study points: Looking at convalescent patients, a median around 83% of reactive clones were present only post-vaccination.

The source is a human donor who had recovered from COVID-19. Sequenced material: CD4+ T cells from blood, cultured in vitro. The V gene is TRBV19, the J gene TRBJ1-5; D gene ambiguous. CDR3 in amino acids: CASSIQVTDQPQHF. DNA for the CDR3: TGTGCCAGTAGTATACAGGTAACGGACCAGCCCCAGCATTTT. The full variable domain, with the rest looked up from reference TRBV19 and TRBJ1-5, is DGGITQSPKYLFRKEGQNVTLSCEQNLNHDAMYWYRQDPGQGLRLIYYSQIVNDFQKGDIAEGYSVSREKKESFPLTVTSAQKNPTAFYLCASSIQVTDQPQHFGDGTRLSIL.